The entry below describes one TCR beta chain. The source of the sample is a study of blood T cell repertoires in COVID-19. Study-level information: From the United States, Italy and Spain came samples of acute and convalescent COVID-19. PBMCs, B-cell-depleted T cells, or T cells provided the cDNA or gDNA that made up the material.

With 5 bases clipped from V and 2 bases from J, the junction kept 10 bases outside the gene matches. This CDR3 is 17 amino acids long. The germline CDR1 and CDR2 sequences are LNHDA and SQIVND (reference sequence). Original processing notes: Reference gene primers were amplified, and this amplification served to estimate nucleated cell counts. Sequencing was performed with immunoSEQ multiplex PCR; in TCRdb, only in-frame clones are kept and a portion is missing. V, J and clone size are those of that table, while D and trimming were read from the DNA. There are over 120,000 clones in the sample; about 79% occur only once, and roughly 10% lies in the top ten.

This TCR came from a man between 60 and 70 years old with active or convalescent COVID-19. The V call is TRBV19, the J call TRBJ1-5; TRBD1 aligns across 9 bases. Sequencing was done on a sample of peripheral blood. CDR3 protein: CASSVNHRDRGNQPQHF. The CDR3 nucleotides read TGTGCCAGTAGTGTAAACCACCGGGACAGGGGCAATCAGCCCCAGCATTTT.